The T cell receptor beta chain described here comes from a study of T cell responses to AZD1222 COVID-19 vaccine. Comments on this clone: Its antigen is not known.

Method: immunoSEQ multiplex PCR; TCRdb's copy keeps in-frame clones and lacks some. The sample carries some 150,000 clones, approximately 78% recorded once. Study-level results: Spike-specific TCR depth and breadth grew after two AZD1222 doses. Among AZD1222 vaccinees, only five to seven were seropositive at baseline. Sampling that yielded the repertoires occurred only after the peak T cell response.

Trimming at V came to 2 bases and at J to 6 bases, leaving 3 bases not matched to a gene. This CDR3 contains 12 residues. In germline, CDR1 is SQVTM, CDR2 ANQGSEA. Sequences were derived from peripheral blood, sampled on day 0 of MenACWY control vaccination. The source of this sequence is an adult in good health. J is TRBJ1-2 and V is TRBV29-1; 7 positions match TRBD1. CDR3 sequence reads: CSVEPTGNGYTF. The CDR3, as DNA: TGCAGCGTTGAACCGACAGGGAATGGCTACACCTTC.